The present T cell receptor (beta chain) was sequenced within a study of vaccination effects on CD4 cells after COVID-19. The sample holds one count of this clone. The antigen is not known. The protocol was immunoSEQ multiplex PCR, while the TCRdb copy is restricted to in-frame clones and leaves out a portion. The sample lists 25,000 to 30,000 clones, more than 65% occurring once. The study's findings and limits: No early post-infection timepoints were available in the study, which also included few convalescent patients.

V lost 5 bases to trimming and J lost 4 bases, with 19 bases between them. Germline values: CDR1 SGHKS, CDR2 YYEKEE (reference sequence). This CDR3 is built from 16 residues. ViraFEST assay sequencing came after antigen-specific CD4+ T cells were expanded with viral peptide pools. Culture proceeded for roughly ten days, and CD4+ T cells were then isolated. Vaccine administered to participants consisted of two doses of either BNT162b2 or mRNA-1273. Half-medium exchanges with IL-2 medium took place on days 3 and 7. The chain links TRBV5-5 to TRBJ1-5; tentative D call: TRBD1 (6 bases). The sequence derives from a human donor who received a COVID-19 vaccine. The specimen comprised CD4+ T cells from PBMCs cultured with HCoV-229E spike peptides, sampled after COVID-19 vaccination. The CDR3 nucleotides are TGTGCCAGCAGGGCTGCAGGGGTACGCTCGAATCAGCCCCAGCATTTT. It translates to CASRAAGVRSNQPQHF.